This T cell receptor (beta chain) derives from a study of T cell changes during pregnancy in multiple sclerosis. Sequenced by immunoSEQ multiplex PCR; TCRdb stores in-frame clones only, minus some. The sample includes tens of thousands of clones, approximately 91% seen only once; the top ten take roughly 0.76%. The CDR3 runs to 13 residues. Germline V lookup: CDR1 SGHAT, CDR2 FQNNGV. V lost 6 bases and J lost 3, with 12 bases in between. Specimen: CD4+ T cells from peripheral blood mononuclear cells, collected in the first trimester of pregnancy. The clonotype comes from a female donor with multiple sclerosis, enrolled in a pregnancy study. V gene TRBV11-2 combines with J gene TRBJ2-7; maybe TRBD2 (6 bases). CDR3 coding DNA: TGTGCCAGCAGTCCCGGGGGAAACTACGAGCAGTACTTC. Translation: CASSPGGNYEQYF. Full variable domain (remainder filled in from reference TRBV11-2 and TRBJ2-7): EAGVAQSPRYKIIEKRQSVAFWCNPISGHATLYWYQQILGQGPKLLIQFQNNGVVDDSQLPKDRFSAERLKGVDSTLKIQPAKLEDSAVYLCASSPGGNYEQYFGPGTRLTVT.